This T cell receptor beta chain was captured in a study of T cell responses to AZD1222 COVID-19 vaccine. Study-level points and caveats: Most donors were white British, females outnumbered males, and clonal diversity was possibly underestimated.

Here immunoSEQ multiplex PCR was the method, and the copy in TCRdb shows in-frame clones only, minus some. The sample holds 110,000 to 150,000 clones, 80% to 95% seen once. The trim removed 4 bases at V and 7 bases at J, leaving 7 bases unmatched. The germline CDR1 and CDR2 sequences are GTSNPN and SVGIG (reference sequence). This CDR3 has 14 amino acids. Turning to this clone: Its antigen is not known.

The chain links TRBV30 to TRBJ2-5; TRBD2 agrees at 12 bases. The sequences come from peripheral blood, collected on day 0 of AZD1222 vaccination. The sequence derives from an adult in good health. The CDR3 DNA is TGTGCCTGGACTTTACTAGCGGGAGGAGGGACCCAGTACTTC. It translates to CAWTLLAGGGTQYF.